The 29 T cell receptor beta chains listed next were all sequenced from one sample in a study of blood T cell repertoires in COVID-19. Produced via immunoSEQ multiplex PCR; TCRdb's table is partial and in-frame only. The sample records tens of thousands of clones, about 85% being singletons. Sequencing was carried out using peripheral blood. All receptors come from a woman aged 80 or over with COVID-19, enrolled during active disease.

The gene calls are TRBV11-2 and TRBJ2-3, with D tentatively TRBD2 (6 bases). Trimming took off 4 bases at V and 5 bases at J, with 13 bases between the two ends. This CDR3 comprises 14 residues. Germline V gives CDR1 SGHAT, CDR2 FQNNGV. CDR3 protein: CASSYDGGGDTQYF. In nucleotides, the CDR3 is TGTGCCAGCAGCTACGACGGGGGAGGAGATACGCAGTATTTT.

The rearrangement joins TRBV19 to TRBJ2-5, with 7 bases fitting TRBD1. V lost 6 bases to trimming and J lost 1 base; unmatched junction nucleotides: 2. This CDR3 is built from 13 residues. CDR1 LNHDA and CDR2 SQIVND come from the germline V gene (reference sequence). CDR3 residues: CASRGQIQETQYF. CDR3 sequence (DNA): TGTGCCAGTAGGGGACAGATCCAAGAGACCCAGTACTTC.

On this clone itself: The DNA is omitted, as the CDR3 cannot be located on it reliably, and the CDR3 follows TCRdb's listing. The chain carries TRBV28 and TRBJ1-2. Germline values: CDR1 MDHEN, CDR2 SYDVKM. The CDR3 region is 13 residues in length, termini included. The CDR3 protein is CASSFGAGGGYTF.

The chain employs TRBV5-1 and TRBJ1-2, with 8 bases fitting TRBD1. CDR1 and CDR2 from the germline V gene are SGHRS and YFSETQ. The J segment lost 0 bases and the V segment lost 2 bases, leaving 3 bases of the junction unmatched. The CDR3 contains 15 residues. CDR3: CASSFGQGPNYGYTF. DNA of the CDR3: TGCGCCAGCAGCTTTGGACAGGGCCCTAACTATGGCTACACCTTC.

CDR3 in amino acids: CASSRSGRFDYGYTF. The DNA of the CDR3 is TGTGCCAGCAGTCGGTCAGGGAGGTTCGACTATGGCTACACCTTC. The genes are TRBV27 and TRBJ1-2; tentative D call: TRBD1 (5 bases). Per germline, CDR1 MNHEY and CDR2 SMNVEV (reference sequence). This CDR3 spans 15 amino acids. V was clipped by 5 bases and J by 3 bases, with 16 bases between them.

V is TRBV24-1 and J is TRBJ2-3; TRBD2 matches at 11 bases. Germline CDR1 KGHDR, CDR2 SFDVKD. V lost 3 bases and J lost 2; bases outside the gene matches: 12. The CDR3 runs 19 residues. The CDR3 is CATSDPTPSGRLLTDTQYF. Here the CDR3 DNA reads TGTGCCACCAGTGATCCCACCCCTAGCGGGAGGCTACTCACAGATACGCAGTATTTT.

The genes are TRBV6-5 and TRBJ2-5; a possible D gene is TRBD1 (7 bases). CDR3 length: 14 amino acids. V was trimmed by 2 bases and J by 7 bases, leaving 14 bases between them. The germline gives CDR1 MNHEY, CDR2 SVGAGI. The CDR3 DNA follows: TGTGCCAGCAGTTACCGTCGACAGGGAGGGACCCAGTACTTC. It translates to CASSYRRQGGTQYF.

V usage is TRBV5-1 and J usage is TRBJ1-4, with 9 bases fitting TRBD1. This CDR3 comprises 14 residues. Trimming at V came to 6 bases and at J to 5 bases, leaving 5 bases not matched to a gene. Germline V gene lookup returns CDR1 SGHRS and CDR2 YFSETQ. This chain's CDR3 is CASNAGTGNEKLFF. DNA for the CDR3: TGCGCCAGCAACGCCGGGACAGGGAATGAAAAACTGTTTTTT.

V and J are TRBV19 and TRBJ2-7; 8 positions agree with TRBD2. With V trimmed by 5 bases and J by 3 bases, 6 bases remained unmatched. Germline CDR1 and CDR2: LNHDA and SQIVND (reference sequence). The CDR3 length is 14 residues. The CDR3 here is CASSLRAGDYEQYF. CDR3 DNA sequence: TGTGCCAGTAGTCTCAGAGCGGGGGACTACGAGCAGTACTTC.

The chain joins TRBV7-9 to TRBJ2-4, with TRBD1 matching over 10 bases. Germline CDR1 reads SEHNR; CDR2 reads FQNEAQ (reference sequence). With 4 bases clipped from V and 9 bases from J, the junction kept 9 bases outside the gene matches. This CDR3 comprises 15 residues. DNA of the CDR3: TGTGCCAGCAGCTACGGGACAGGGGTCGCAGGCATTCAGTACTTC. Translated: CASSYGTGVAGIQYF.

This clone has a single count. The chain has TRBV6-5 and TRBJ2-7, with D possibly TRBD2 on 5 matching bases. V shed 5 bases and J shed 2 bases, with 16 bases lying between them. This CDR3 is 15 amino acids long. Looked up from germline, CDR1 is MNHEY and CDR2 is SVGAGI. The CDR3 DNA reads TGTGCCAGCAGTCCACACGAGGGTAAAGCCTACGAGCAGTACTTC. Its protein product is CASSPHEGKAYEQYF.

The rearrangement links TRBV5-1 to TRBJ2-7; TRBD1 matches 8 bases. The CDR3 contains 15 residues. Germline CDR1 reads SGHRS; CDR2 reads YFSETQ. V lost 0 bases and J lost 4; bases outside the gene matches: 6. The CDR3 bases are TGCGCCAGCAGCTTGGAGGGACAGGATAATTACGAGCAGTACTTC. This translates into CASSLEGQDNYEQYF.

The chain uses TRBV18 and TRBJ2-5; D remains ambiguous. From germline, CDR1 is KGHSH and CDR2 LQKENI. V gave up 6 bases and J gave up 5 bases, with 10 bases separating them. The CDR3 extends over 12 amino acids. The CDR3 bases are TGTGCCAGCTCTATTGTCCGGGAGACCCAGTACTTC. Translation gives CASSIVRETQYF.

In DNA, the CDR3 is TGTGCCTGGAGTGTCTTGGCCAGGGAGGCCGGGGAGCTGTTTTTT. It encodes CAWSVLAREAGELFF. J is TRBJ2-2 and V is TRBV30; TRBD2 is a possible D gene (6 bases). V was trimmed by 0 bases and J by 6 bases, leaving 14 bases between them. This CDR3 has 15 amino acids. Germline loops: CDR1 GTSNPN, CDR2 SVGIG (reference sequence).

This sequence joins TRBV19 and TRBJ1-1; the match to TRBD1 covers 7 bases. Germline loops: CDR1 LNHDA, CDR2 SQIVND (reference sequence). V shed 4 bases, J shed 1 base, and the junction held 9 bases outside the gene matches. The CDR3 totals 16 residues. CDR3 sequence: CASSKGQETTNTEAFF. CDR3 DNA sequence: TGTGCCAGTAGTAAAGGACAGGAGACTACGAACACTGAAGCTTTCTTT.

The chain is built from TRBV3-1 (or the pseudogene TRBV3-2) and TRBJ1-1; 9 bases fit TRBD1. The CDR3 contains 15 residues. Germline V gene data show CDR1 as LGHDT and CDR2 as YNNKEL (reference sequence). Trimming took 4 bases from V and 4 from J; bases not matched to a gene: 7. CDR3 residues: CASSLDRGIGTEAFF. The CDR3, as DNA: TGTGCCAGCAGCCTTGACAGGGGGATAGGCACTGAAGCTTTCTTT.

The rearrangement joins TRBV12-3 or TRBV12-4 to TRBJ1-1; D gene uncertain. Deletions cut 6 bases from V and 6 bases from J, with 14 bases between. This CDR3 is built from 13 residues. The CDR3 loop is CASSLSVVPEAFF. CDR3 in DNA: TGTGCCAGCAGCCTATCCGTTGTCCCTGAAGCTTTCTTT.

A single count supports this clone. The V and J genes are TRBV4-2 and TRBJ1-2; TRBD1 matches 11 bases. Germline CDR1 is LGHNA and CDR2 is YNFKEQ. The CDR3 is 16 residues long. V lost 2 bases to trimming and J lost 5 bases; unmatched junction nucleotides: 7. In DNA, the CDR3 is TGTGCCAGCAGCCAAACAGGACAGGGGGCAAGATATGGCTACACCTTC. Translation gives CASSQTGQGARYGYTF.

The chain uses TRBV19 and TRBJ1-1, with 9 positions matching TRBD1. The V and J ends lost 6 bases and 0 bases, in that order; junction bases with no gene match: 5. The germline V gene encodes CDR1 LNHDA and CDR2 SQIVND (reference sequence). This CDR3 contains 15 residues. The CDR3, as DNA: TGTGCCAGTAGAGGACAGGGGATTGTGAACACTGAAGCTTTCTTT. Residues: CASRGQGIVNTEAFF.

The chain joins TRBV18 to TRBJ2-3; the match to TRBD2 covers 9 bases. The CDR3 loop spans 14 amino acids. CDR1 is KGHSH, CDR2 LQKENI, per germline. The ends lost 6 bases at V and 3 bases at J; junction bases unmatched: 4. The CDR3 loop is CASSPSGITDTQYF. In DNA form, the CDR3 reads TGTGCCAGCTCTCCTAGCGGGATAACAGATACGCAGTATTTT.

CDR3 region: CASSRTGFPGYTF. CDR3 coding DNA: TGTGCCAGCAGTAGGACAGGGTTCCCTGGCTACACCTTC. This sequence joins TRBV6-5 and TRBJ1-2; 8 bases agree with TRBD1. Trimming at V came to 5 bases and at J to 7 bases, leaving 6 bases not matched to a gene. From germline, CDR1 is MNHEY and CDR2 SVGAGI. This CDR3 has 13 residues.

The CDR3, as DNA: TGTGCCAGCAGCTCGCCTCGGGACTTAGGACAGCCCCAGCATTTT. Protein product: CASSSPRDLGQPQHF. The genes are TRBV7-9 and TRBJ1-5; D is possibly TRBD1 (5 bases). CDR3 length equals 15 residues. V was cut by 4 bases and J by 7 bases, with 17 bases left in between. The germline V gene has CDR1 SEHNR and CDR2 FQNEAQ (reference sequence).

The chain couples TRBV7-3 to TRBJ2-1; a weak D match, TRBD1 (5 bases). From germline, CDR1 is SGHTA and CDR2 FQGTGA. Trimming took off 4 bases at V and 6 bases at J, with 13 bases between the two ends. This CDR3 is 14 amino acids long. CDR3 bases: TGTGCCAGCAGCTCGACGACAGTAGGCAATGAGCAGTTCTTC. This gives the protein CASSSTTVGNEQFF.

V is TRBV10-3 and J is TRBJ2-3, with 16 bases aligning to TRBD2. Germline V gene sequence: CDR1 ENHRY, CDR2 SYGVKD. The CDR3 is 15 amino acids. After removal of 6 bases from V and 10 bases from J, the junction contained 7 bases not matched to a gene. The CDR3, as DNA: TGTGCCATCAGAGAGGGACTAGCGGGGGGGGCTCCGCAGTATTTT. Protein: CAIREGLAGGAPQYF.

A few counts support this clone. The chain links TRBV4-3 to TRBJ2-2; no clear D. The CDR3 has 14 amino acids. V was shortened by 0 bases and J by 4 bases, with 6 bases between the two germline ends. Per the germline V gene, CDR1 is LGHNA and CDR2 is YSLEER. CDR3 residues: CASSQDSSTGELFF. CDR3 sequence (DNA): TGCGCCAGCAGCCAAGATAGTAGCACCGGGGAGCTGTTTTTT.

The chain has TRBV5-1 and TRBJ2-7; D is perhaps TRBD1 (7 bases). Germline CDR1 SGHRS, CDR2 YFSETQ. The CDR3 runs to 15 residues. V was trimmed by 3 bases and J by 6 bases, leaving 19 bases between them. The CDR3 sequence is CASSYSPQGEVEQYF. In DNA form, the CDR3 reads TGCGCCAGCAGCTATAGCCCGCAGGGGGAGGTCGAGCAGTACTTC.

The CDR3 is CASSQPGTGGYTF. CDR3 DNA: TGCGCCAGCAGCCAGCCTGGGACAGGCGGCTACACCTTC. This rearrangement joins TRBV4-1 to TRBJ1-2, with TRBD1 identical over 8 bases. Germline V gives CDR1 MGHRA, CDR2 YSYEKL. CDR3 size: 13 residues. With V trimmed by 3 bases and J by 8 bases, 5 bases remained unmatched.

V and J are TRBV2 and TRBJ2-7, with 12 bases that match TRBD2. This CDR3 region has 14 residues. V lost 4 bases to trimming and J lost 4 bases; unmatched junction nucleotides: 2. CDR1 SNHLY and CDR2 FYNNEI come from the germline V gene. The DNA of the CDR3 is TGTGCCAGCAGTGCGGGGACTAGCGGGTACGAGCAGTACTTC. This translates into CASSAGTSGYEQYF. Full variable domain (remainder filled in from reference TRBV2 and TRBJ2-7): EPEVTQTPSHQVTQMGQEVILRCVPISNHLYFYWYRQILGQKVEFLVSFYNNEISEKSEIFDDQFSVERPDGSNFTLKIRSTKLEDSAMYFCASSAGTSGYEQYFGPGTRLTVT.

The chain recombines TRBV3-1 (or the pseudogene TRBV3-2) with TRBJ1-4; D gene ambiguous. Germline V CDR1 and CDR2: LGHDT, YNNKEL (reference sequence). The CDR3 runs to 12 residues. V lost 2 bases, J lost 7 bases, and 5 bases lay in between. This CDR3 is CASSQQAEKLFF. The CDR3 DNA follows: TGTGCCAGCAGCCAACAGGCTGAAAAACTGTTTTTT.